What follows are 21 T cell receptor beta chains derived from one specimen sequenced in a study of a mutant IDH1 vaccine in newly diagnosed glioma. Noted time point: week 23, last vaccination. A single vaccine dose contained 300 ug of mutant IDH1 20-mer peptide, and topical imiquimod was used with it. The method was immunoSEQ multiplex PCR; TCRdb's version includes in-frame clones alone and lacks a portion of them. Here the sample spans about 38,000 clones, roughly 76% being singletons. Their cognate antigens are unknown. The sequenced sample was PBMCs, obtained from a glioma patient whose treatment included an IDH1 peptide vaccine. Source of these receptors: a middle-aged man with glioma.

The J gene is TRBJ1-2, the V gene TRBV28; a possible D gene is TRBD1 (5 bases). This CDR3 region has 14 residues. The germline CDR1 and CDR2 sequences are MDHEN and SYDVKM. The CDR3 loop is CAGGRAGNSYGYTF. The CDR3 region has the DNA TGTGCGGGGGGTAGGGCAGGGAATAGCTATGGCTACACCTTC.

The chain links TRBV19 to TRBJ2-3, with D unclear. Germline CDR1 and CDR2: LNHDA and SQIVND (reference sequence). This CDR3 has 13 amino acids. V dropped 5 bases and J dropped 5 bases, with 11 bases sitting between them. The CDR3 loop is CASSPPGGDTQYF. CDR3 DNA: TGTGCCAGTAGTCCCCCGGGCGGAGATACGCAGTATTTT.

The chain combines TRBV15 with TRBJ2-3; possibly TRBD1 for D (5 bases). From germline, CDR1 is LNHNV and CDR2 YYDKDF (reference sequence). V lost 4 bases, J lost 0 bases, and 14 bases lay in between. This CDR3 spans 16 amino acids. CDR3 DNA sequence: TGTGCCACCAGCACAGCCAGGGCGGTCAGCACAGATACGCAGTATTTT. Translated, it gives CATSTARAVSTDTQYF.

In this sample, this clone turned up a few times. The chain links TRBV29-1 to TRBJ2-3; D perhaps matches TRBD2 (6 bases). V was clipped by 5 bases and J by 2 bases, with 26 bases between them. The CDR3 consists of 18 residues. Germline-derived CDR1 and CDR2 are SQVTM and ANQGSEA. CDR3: CSVLGLASSGRTTDTQYF. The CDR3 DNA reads TGCAGCGTTCTAGGGCTAGCGTCGTCCGGGCGTACCACAGATACGCAGTATTTT.

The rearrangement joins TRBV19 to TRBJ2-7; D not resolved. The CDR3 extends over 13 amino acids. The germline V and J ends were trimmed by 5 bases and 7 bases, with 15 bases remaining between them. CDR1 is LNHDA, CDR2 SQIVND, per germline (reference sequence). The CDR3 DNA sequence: TGTGCCAGTAGTCCGGTCGGTCCTCGGGAGCAGTACTTC. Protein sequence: CASSPVGPREQYF. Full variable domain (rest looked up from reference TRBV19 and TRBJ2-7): DGGITQSPKYLFRKEGQNVTLSCEQNLNHDAMYWYRQDPGQGLRLIYYSQIVNDFQKGDIAEGYSVSREKKESFPLTVTSAQKNPTAFYLCASSPVGPREQYFGPGTRLTVT.

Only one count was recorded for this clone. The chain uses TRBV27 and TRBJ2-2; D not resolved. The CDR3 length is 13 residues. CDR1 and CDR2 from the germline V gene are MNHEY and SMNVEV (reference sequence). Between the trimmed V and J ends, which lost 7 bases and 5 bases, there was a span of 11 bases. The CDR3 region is CASTSVLTGELFF. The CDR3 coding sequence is TGTGCCAGCACCTCCGTTTTGACCGGGGAGCTGTTTTTT.

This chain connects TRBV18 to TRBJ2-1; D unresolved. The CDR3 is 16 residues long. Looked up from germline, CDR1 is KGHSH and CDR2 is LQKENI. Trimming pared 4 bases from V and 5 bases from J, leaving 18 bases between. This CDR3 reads CASSQRDLSPHNEQFF. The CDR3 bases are TGTGCCAGCTCACAGCGTGACCTCTCACCCCACAATGAGCAGTTCTTC.

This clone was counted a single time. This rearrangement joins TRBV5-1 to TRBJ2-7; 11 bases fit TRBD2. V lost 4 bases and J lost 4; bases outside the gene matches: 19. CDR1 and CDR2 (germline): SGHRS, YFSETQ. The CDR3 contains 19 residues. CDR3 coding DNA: TGCGCCAGCAGCCCCTGGACAGGGGTGGGTAGCGGGGGGGTTTACGAGCAGTACTTC. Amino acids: CASSPWTGVGSGGVYEQYF.

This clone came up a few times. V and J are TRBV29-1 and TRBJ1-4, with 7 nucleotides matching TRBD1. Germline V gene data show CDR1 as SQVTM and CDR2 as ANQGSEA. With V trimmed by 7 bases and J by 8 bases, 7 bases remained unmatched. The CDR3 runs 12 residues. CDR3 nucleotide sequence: TGCAGCGCCGCTGGACAGGTGGAAAAACTGTTTTTT. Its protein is CSAAGQVEKLFF.

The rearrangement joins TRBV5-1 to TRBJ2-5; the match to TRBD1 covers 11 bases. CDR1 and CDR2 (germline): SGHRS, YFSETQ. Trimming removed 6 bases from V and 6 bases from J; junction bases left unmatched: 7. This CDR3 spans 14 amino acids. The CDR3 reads CASKPGQGGKTQYF. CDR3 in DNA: TGCGCCAGCAAACCGGGACAGGGGGGAAAGACCCAGTACTTC.

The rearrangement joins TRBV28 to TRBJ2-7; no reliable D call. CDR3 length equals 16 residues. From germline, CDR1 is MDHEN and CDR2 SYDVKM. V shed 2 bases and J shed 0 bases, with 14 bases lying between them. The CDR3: CASSLDPRQASYEQYF. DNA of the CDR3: TGTGCCAGCAGTTTAGATCCCCGCCAGGCCTCCTACGAGCAGTACTTC.

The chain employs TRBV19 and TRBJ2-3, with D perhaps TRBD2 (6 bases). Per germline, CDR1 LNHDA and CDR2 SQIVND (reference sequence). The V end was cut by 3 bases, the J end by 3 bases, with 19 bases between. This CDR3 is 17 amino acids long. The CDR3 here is CASSILIAVTSTDTQYF. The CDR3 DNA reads TGTGCCAGTAGTATCCTAATAGCGGTCACAAGTACAGATACGCAGTATTTT.

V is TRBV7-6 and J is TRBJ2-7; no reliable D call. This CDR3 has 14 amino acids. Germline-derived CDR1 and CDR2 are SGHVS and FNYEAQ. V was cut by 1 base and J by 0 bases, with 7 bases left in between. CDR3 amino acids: CASSLDQSSYEQYF. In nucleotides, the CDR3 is TGTGCCAGCAGCTTAGATCAGAGCTCCTACGAGCAGTACTTC. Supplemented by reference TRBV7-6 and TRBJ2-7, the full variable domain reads GAGVSQSPRYKVTKRGQDVALRCDPISGHVSLYWYRQALGQGPEFLTYFNYEAQQDKSGLPNDRFSAERPEGSISTLTIQRTEQRDSAMYRCASSLDQSSYEQYFGPGTRLTVT.

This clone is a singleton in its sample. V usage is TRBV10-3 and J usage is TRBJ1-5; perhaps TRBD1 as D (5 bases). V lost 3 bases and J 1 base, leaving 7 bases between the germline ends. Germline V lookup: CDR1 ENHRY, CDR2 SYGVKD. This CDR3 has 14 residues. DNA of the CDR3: TGTGCCATCAGTGATGGGGGAAGCAATCAGCCCCAGCATTTT. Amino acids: CAISDGGSNQPQHF.

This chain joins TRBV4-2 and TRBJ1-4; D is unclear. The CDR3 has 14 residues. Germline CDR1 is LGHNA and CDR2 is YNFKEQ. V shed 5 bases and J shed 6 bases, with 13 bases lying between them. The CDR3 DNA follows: TGTGCCAGCAGCTTGGCCGGGAGGGATGAAAAACTGTTTTTT. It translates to CASSLAGRDEKLFF.

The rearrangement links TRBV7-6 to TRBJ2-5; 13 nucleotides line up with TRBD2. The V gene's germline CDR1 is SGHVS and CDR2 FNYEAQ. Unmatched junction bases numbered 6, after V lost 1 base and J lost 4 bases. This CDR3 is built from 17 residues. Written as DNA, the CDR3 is TGTGCCAGCAGCTTAGAGGGAAGGACTAGCGGGGGAGAGACCCAGTACTTC. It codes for CASSLEGRTSGGETQYF.

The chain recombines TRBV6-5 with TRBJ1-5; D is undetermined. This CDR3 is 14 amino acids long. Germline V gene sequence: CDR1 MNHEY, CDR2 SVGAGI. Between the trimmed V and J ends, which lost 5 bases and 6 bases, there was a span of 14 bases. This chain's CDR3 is CASSPRPAGQPQHF. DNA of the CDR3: TGTGCCAGCAGTCCGCGGCCCGCGGGTCAGCCCCAGCATTTT.

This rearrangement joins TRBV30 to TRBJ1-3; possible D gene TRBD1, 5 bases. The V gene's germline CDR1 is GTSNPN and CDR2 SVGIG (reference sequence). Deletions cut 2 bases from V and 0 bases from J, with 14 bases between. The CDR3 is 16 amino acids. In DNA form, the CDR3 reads TGTGCCTGGAGTTCGTGGGGGACCCTCTCTGGAAACACCATATATTTT. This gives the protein CAWSSWGTLSGNTIYF.

Here the CDR3 DNA reads TGTGCCAGCAGCGTAGGGGGAGCGGGAGGGACAGATACGCAGTATTTT. Its protein product is CASSVGGAGGTDTQYF. The chain couples TRBV9 to TRBJ2-3; 10 bases are shared with TRBD2. CDR1 SGDLS and CDR2 YYNGEE come from the germline V gene. CDR3 length: 16 amino acids. Trimming at V came to 0 bases and at J to 3 bases, leaving 4 bases not matched to a gene.

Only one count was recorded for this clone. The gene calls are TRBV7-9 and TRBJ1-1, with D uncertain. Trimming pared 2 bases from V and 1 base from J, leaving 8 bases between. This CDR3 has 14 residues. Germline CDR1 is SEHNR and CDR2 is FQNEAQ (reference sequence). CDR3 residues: CASSLSLGNTEAFF. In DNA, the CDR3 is TGTGCCAGCAGCTTATCTTTGGGGAACACTGAAGCTTTCTTT.

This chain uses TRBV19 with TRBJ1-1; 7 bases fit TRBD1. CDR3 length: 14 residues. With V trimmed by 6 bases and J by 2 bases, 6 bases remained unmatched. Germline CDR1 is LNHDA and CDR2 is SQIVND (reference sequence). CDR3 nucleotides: TGTGCCAGTAGCAGGACAGGACCTAACACTGAAGCTTTCTTT. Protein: CASSRTGPNTEAFF. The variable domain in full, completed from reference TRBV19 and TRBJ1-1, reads DGGITQSPKYLFRKEGQNVTLSCEQNLNHDAMYWYRQDPGQGLRLIYYSQIVNDFQKGDIAEGYSVSREKKESFPLTVTSAQKNPTAFYLCASSRTGPNTEAFFGQGTRLTVV.